Below, 16 T cell receptor beta chains from the same sample are listed, as sequenced in a study of cytomegalovirus exposure and HLA in healthy donors. PCR used 60 Vbeta primers and 13 Jbeta primers. The data were produced by immunoSEQ multiplex PCR, yet TCRdb's version contains in-frame clones alone and is incomplete. Found here are about 73,000 clones, roughly 69% of them singletons; the top ten hold 5.5% to 8%. Sequencing was carried out using PBMCs. Receptors originate from a woman between 50 and 59 years old in good health and CMV-seropositive.

CDR3 protein: CASIQEEFRGLNTEAFF. The CDR3 coding sequence is TGTGCCAGCATCCAGGAAGAGTTCCGTGGGCTAAACACTGAAGCTTTCTTT. The chain employs TRBV2 and TRBJ1-1, with unresolved D. Germline V gene sequence: CDR1 SNHLY, CDR2 FYNNEI. V lost 7 bases and J lost 2, with 23 bases in between. The CDR3 length is 17 residues.

V usage is TRBV12-5 and J usage is TRBJ1-6; TRBD1 might be the D (6 bases). V lost 4 bases and J 3 bases, leaving 7 bases between the germline ends. Germline V CDR1 and CDR2: LGHNT, FRNRAP. This CDR3 comprises 14 residues. Here the CDR3 DNA reads TGTGCTAGTGGTTGGGACAACTATAATTCACCCCTCCACTTT. This codes for CASGWDNYNSPLHF. The whole variable domain, filled in from reference TRBV12-5 and TRBJ1-6, reads DARVTQTPRHKVTEMGQEVTMRCQPILGHNTVFWYRQTMMQGLELLAYFRNRAPLDDSGMPKDRFSAEMPDATLATLKIQPSEPRDSAVYFCASGWDNYNSPLHFGNGTRLTVT.

The J gene is TRBJ1-2, the V gene TRBV18; TRBD1 matches 9 bases. The CDR3 runs 15 residues. Trimming at V came to 2 bases and at J to 11 bases, leaving 12 bases not matched to a gene. Germline CDR1 is KGHSH and CDR2 is LQKENI. In nucleotides, the CDR3 is TGTGCCAGCTCACCAATCCCCGGGACAGGGATATTTTACACCTTC. Amino acid sequence: CASSPIPGTGIFYTF.

The CDR3: CASSAEREHYNEQFF. CDR3 DNA sequence: TGTGCCAGCAGCGCAGAACGGGAACACTACAATGAGCAGTTCTTC. The chain joins TRBV9 to TRBJ2-1, with TRBD2 as a possible D gene (5 bases). Germline CDR1 is SGDLS and CDR2 is YYNGEE. Trimming removed 3 bases from V and 3 bases from J, with 13 bases in between. This CDR3 is 15 amino acids long.

This clone occurred a few times. The V gene is TRBV4-1, the J gene TRBJ1-2; unclear D gene. The CDR3 has 14 residues. The germline CDR1 and CDR2 sequences are MGHRA and YSYEKL. V was trimmed by 0 bases and J by 1 base, leaving 6 bases between them. The CDR3 sequence: CASSQEEINYGYTF. The CDR3 DNA reads as TGCGCCAGCAGCCAAGAAGAGATTAACTATGGCTACACCTTC.

This chain links TRBV10-3 with TRBJ2-5; weak D call: TRBD2 (6 bases). The germline V gene has CDR1 ENHRY and CDR2 SYGVKD. Trimming removed 9 bases from V and 1 base from J, with 12 bases in between. The CDR3 extends over 13 amino acids. CDR3 nucleotides: TGTGCCATTGGTAGCGGTCTCCAAGAGACCCAGTACTTC. It codes for CAIGSGLQETQYF.

The chain employs TRBV18 and TRBJ2-7, with 10 positions matching TRBD2. With 1 base clipped from V and 4 bases from J, the junction kept 7 bases outside the gene matches. CDR3 length: 16 amino acids. Per the germline V gene, CDR1 is KGHSH and CDR2 is LQKENI. In DNA form, the CDR3 reads TGTGCCAGCTCACCACAGGATGCTAGCGGGGGATACGAGCAGTACGTC. Translating gives CASSPQDASGGYEQYV.

The chain joins TRBV27 to TRBJ2-7; 7 nucleotides line up with TRBD2. Germline assignment: CDR1 MNHEY and CDR2 SMNVEV (reference sequence). V was clipped by 7 bases and J by 7 bases; unmatched bases: 25. The CDR3 is made up of 18 amino acids. The CDR3 coding sequence is TGTGCCAGCACGGCCAGTCCAATCTCCACGGGGGGAAGATTTGAGCAGTACGTC. It specifies CASTASPISTGGRFEQYV.

This clone appeared a few times. The chain joins TRBV20-1 to TRBJ1-2; possible D gene TRBD1, 6 bases. The CDR3 totals 11 residues. Germline V lookup: CDR1 DFQATT, CDR2 SNEGSKA (reference sequence). The ends were cut back, 7 bases at V and 8 bases at J, with 14 bases in the middle. DNA for the CDR3: TGCAGTGTAGCGGGAAGGGGGGGCTACACCTTC. Translating gives CSVAGRGGYTF.

This clone appeared a few times. This sequence joins TRBV6-1 and TRBJ2-1; D perhaps matches TRBD2 (7 bases). Looked up from germline, CDR1 is MNHNS and CDR2 is SASEGT. With 1 base removed from V and 15 bases from J, the gap between germline ends came to 22 bases. The CDR3 loop spans 15 amino acids. CDR3 in DNA: TGTGCCAGCAGTGAAGAGGCGGGGGCGCCTTCGGCCTCGTTCTTC. Its protein is CASSEEAGAPSASFF.

The chain carries TRBV2 and TRBJ1-2; D gene uncertain. The CDR3 runs to 14 residues. V shed 7 bases and J shed 0 bases, with 12 bases lying between them. The germline V gene has CDR1 SNHLY and CDR2 FYNNEI. CDR3 sequence (DNA): TGTGCCAGCAAAAGCCAGGCTGCTAACTATGGCTACACCTTC. Protein: CASKSQAANYGYTF.

The chain combines TRBV19 with TRBJ2-5, with 10 bases fitting TRBD1. The junction had 11 bases not matched to a gene; V was cut back by 6 bases and J by 4 bases. The CDR3 contains 16 residues. The germline gives CDR1 LNHDA, CDR2 SQIVND (reference sequence). The CDR3 nucleotides read TGTGCCAGTAGCGACCACGGGACAGGGGTTAGAGAGACCCAGTACTTC. Its translation is CASSDHGTGVRETQYF.

This chain joins TRBV5-1 and TRBJ2-2, with D possibly matching TRBD1 (6 bases). Germline V gene lookup returns CDR1 SGHRS and CDR2 YFSETQ. This CDR3 contains 17 residues. V lost 6 bases to trimming and J lost 2 bases, with 20 bases between them. Written as DNA, the CDR3 is TGCGCCAGCACCCTCAACACCGGGACAACCAACACCGGGGAGCTGTTTTTT. Translated, it gives CASTLNTGTTNTGELFF.

The chain combines TRBV6-1 with TRBJ1-1; TRBD1 might be the D (5 bases). The CDR3 is made up of 15 amino acids. CDR1 MNHNS and CDR2 SASEGT come from the germline V gene. Trimming left V 9 bases short and J 1 base short, with 18 bases between. The CDR3 spells CASCRTKIKNTEAFF. The CDR3 DNA is TGTGCCAGTTGCCGGACAAAGATAAAGAACACTGAAGCTTTCTTT.

The chain couples TRBV9 to TRBJ2-7; unclear D gene. This CDR3 is 15 amino acids long. The ends were cut back, 0 bases at V and 6 bases at J, with 16 bases in the middle. Germline loops: CDR1 SGDLS, CDR2 YYNGEE. CDR3 in DNA: TGTGCCAGCAGCGTAGCCCCGACGGCGGAGTCCGAGCAGTACTTC. Encoded protein: CASSVAPTAESEQYF.

The J gene is TRBJ1-6, the V gene TRBV11-3; TRBD1 matches 8 bases. The germline CDR1 and CDR2 sequences are SGHNT and YENEEA. V lost 5 bases and J lost 10; bases outside the gene matches: 4. The CDR3 contains 13 residues. CDR3 protein: CASSGQGGSPLHF. Written as DNA, the CDR3 is TGTGCCAGCAGCGGACAGGGTGGCTCACCCCTCCACTTT.